A single sample gave rise to the 20 T cell receptor beta chains below, sequenced in a study of CD8+ T cells in alopecia areata. Once RNA had been extracted, it was reverse transcribed into cDNA to act as the sequencing template. The repertoire was sequenced with immunoSEQ multiplex PCR; TCRdb's copy has only in-frame clones and lacks some. The data hold fewer than 150,000 clones, with 65% to 90% observed a single time. The treatment here: oral pan-JAK inhibitor, 5-10 mg twice daily. Sequenced here: CD8+ T cells sorted from blood, sampled at week 4, from a patient treated with tofacitinib. All receptors derive from a human donor with alopecia areata.

This sequence joins TRBV7-9 and TRBJ1-2; D call uncertain. Germline V gene sequence: CDR1 SEHNR, CDR2 FQNEAQ (reference sequence). The CDR3 sequence is 9 residues long. In nucleotides, the CDR3 is TGTGCTAGCGGATCTGGCTACACCTTC. Translation gives CASGSGYTF. Drawing the rest from reference TRBV7-9 and TRBJ1-2, the complete variable domain is DTGVSQNPRHKITKRGQNVTFRCDPISEHNRLYWYRQTLGQGPEFLTYFQNEAQLEKSRLLSDRFSAERPKGSFSTLEIQRTEQGDSAMYLCASGSGYTFGSGTRLTVV.

This clone was found once. V and J are TRBV4-2 and TRBJ2-3, with 13 bases matching TRBD2. There are 20 residues in the CDR3. V was clipped by 1 base and J by 2 bases; unmatched bases: 12. Germline V lookup: CDR1 LGHNA, CDR2 YNFKEQ. The CDR3 spells CASSQVGGTSGGAPTDTQYF. DNA for the CDR3: TGTGCCAGCAGCCAAGTGGGAGGAACTAGCGGGGGGGCACCCACAGATACGCAGTATTTT.

This clone was counted a single time. The chain recombines TRBV7-9 with TRBJ1-1, with 7 bases fitting TRBD1. The CDR3 is made up of 14 amino acids. J gave up 5 bases and V 3 bases, and 6 bases lay outside the gene matches. Germline lookup yields CDR1 SEHNR and CDR2 FQNEAQ (reference sequence). CDR3 sequence reads: CASSFTGVSTEAFF. Here the CDR3 DNA reads TGTGCCAGCAGCTTCACAGGGGTTTCGACTGAAGCTTTCTTT.

The chain couples TRBV4-1 to TRBJ1-1; D uncertain. Germline V gives CDR1 MGHRA, CDR2 YSYEKL. Trimming took 8 bases from V and 3 from J, leaving 16 bases between them. CDR3 length: 14 amino acids. The CDR3 sequence is CASGREVRDTEAFF. In DNA, the CDR3 is TGCGCCAGCGGACGGGAGGTGAGGGACACTGAAGCTTTCTTT.

The chain joins TRBV7-9 to TRBJ2-1; unclear D gene. CDR1 and CDR2 from the germline V gene are SEHNR and FQNEAQ (reference sequence). V lost 1 base to trimming and J lost 3 bases, with 10 bases between them. The CDR3 runs to 15 residues. Here the CDR3 DNA reads TGTGCCAGCAGCTTAGTCCAGCTAAGCTACAATGAGCAGTTCTTC. Protein sequence: CASSLVQLSYNEQFF. Filled out from reference TRBV7-9 and TRBJ2-1, the complete variable domain reads DTGVSQNPRHKITKRGQNVTFRCDPISEHNRLYWYRQTLGQGPEFLTYFQNEAQLEKSRLLSDRFSAERPKGSFSTLEIQRTEQGDSAMYLCASSLVQLSYNEQFFGPGTRLTVL.

The rearrangement links TRBV27 to TRBJ2-1; no clear D gene. The CDR3 runs to 12 residues. V was clipped by 6 bases and J by 5 bases, with 8 bases between them. CDR1 and CDR2 (germline): MNHEY, SMNVEV (reference sequence). The CDR3 spells CASRFPNNEQFF. The CDR3 nucleotides are TGTGCCAGCAGATTCCCGAACAATGAGCAGTTCTTC.

The chain employs TRBV4-2 and TRBJ1-2; D gene ambiguous. This CDR3 comprises 18 residues. Germline lookup yields CDR1 LGHNA and CDR2 YNFKEQ. Trimming took 1 base from V and 0 from J, leaving 18 bases between them. CDR3 protein: CASSQGRILTKTNYGYTF. In nucleotides, the CDR3 is TGTGCCAGCAGCCAAGGTCGGATTTTAACGAAAACTAACTATGGCTACACCTTC.

In this sample, this clone turned up once. The chain joins TRBV11-3 to TRBJ2-1; D remains ambiguous. Germline CDR1 is SGHNT and CDR2 is YENEEA. Trimming took off 1 base at V and 6 bases at J, with 4 bases between the two ends. This CDR3 comprises 12 residues. CDR3 in DNA: TGTGCCAGCAGCTTAGTTATCAATGAGCAGTTCTTC. Translating gives CASSLVINEQFF.

This clone turned up a few times. The chain employs TRBV4-2 and TRBJ2-3; a weak D match, TRBD2 (6 bases). Trimming left V 0 bases short and J 4 bases short, with 8 bases between. Germline V gene lookup returns CDR1 LGHNA and CDR2 YNFKEQ. The length of the CDR3 is 14 residues. The CDR3 protein is CASSQEWGADTQYF. The CDR3, as DNA: TGTGCCAGCAGCCAAGAGTGGGGGGCAGATACGCAGTATTTT.

In this sample, this clone turned up a few times. This rearrangement joins TRBV7-9 to TRBJ2-2; perhaps TRBD1 as D (6 bases). The V and J ends lost 2 bases and 4 bases respectively, with 11 bases between them. Germline CDR1 is SEHNR and CDR2 is FQNEAQ (reference sequence). This CDR3 is built from 15 residues. CDR3 coding DNA: TGTGCCAGCAGCTTATCGGGACAAATCACCGGGGAGCTGTTTTTT. Amino acids: CASSLSGQITGELFF.

This clone was recorded only once. This chain uses TRBV4-3 with TRBJ1-3; D is unresolved. The germline V and J ends were trimmed by 1 base and 0 bases, with 7 bases remaining between them. CDR3 length: 15 residues. Germline V gene sequence: CDR1 LGHNA, CDR2 YSLEER. CDR3 protein: CASSQGIVSGNTIYF. CDR3 DNA: TGCGCCAGCAGCCAAGGAATAGTCTCTGGAAACACCATATATTTT.

The chain carries TRBV7-9 and TRBJ2-7, with D perhaps assigned TRBD1 or TRBD2 (5 bases each). Trimming took 4 bases from V and 4 from J, leaving 20 bases between them. Germline-derived CDR1 and CDR2 are SEHNR and FQNEAQ (reference sequence). The CDR3 is made up of 16 amino acids. This CDR3 is CASSSNRDAPSYEQYF. CDR3 DNA sequence: TGTGCCAGCAGCTCGAACCGGGACGCCCCCTCATACGAGCAGTACTTC.

The chain employs TRBV6-5 and TRBJ2-5; D possibly corresponds to TRBD1 (5 bases). Trimming removed 0 bases at V and 4 bases at J, with 9 bases between. The germline gives CDR1 MNHEY, CDR2 SVGAGI. CDR3 length equals 14 residues. This CDR3 reads CASSYSDRRETQYF. CDR3 sequence (DNA): TGTGCCAGCAGTTACTCCGACAGAAGAGAGACCCAGTACTTC.

This clone appeared once. The genes are TRBV30 and TRBJ1-2; D may be TRBD1 (5 bases). The CDR3 covers 15 residues. Per germline, CDR1 GTSNPN and CDR2 SVGIG (reference sequence). Trimming stripped 0 bases from V and 4 bases from J, with 15 bases between. The CDR3 is CAWSVDRLPSYGYTF. In nucleotides, the CDR3 is TGTGCCTGGAGTGTAGACAGACTACCTTCCTATGGCTACACCTTC. Drawing the rest from reference TRBV30 and TRBJ1-2, the complete variable domain is SQTIHQWPATLVQPVGSPLSLECTVEGTSNPNLYWYRQAAGRGLQLLFYSVGIGQISSEVPQNLSASRPQDRQFILSSKKLLLSDSGFYLCAWSVDRLPSYGYTFGSGTRLTVV.

This chain links TRBV7-8 with TRBJ1-5, with TRBD1 as a possible D gene (5 bases). From germline, CDR1 is SGHVS and CDR2 FQNEAQ. The length of the CDR3 is 16 residues. V was trimmed by 5 bases and J by 4 bases, leaving 18 bases between them. The CDR3 sequence: CASSLYPGGANQPQHF. CDR3 DNA sequence: TGTGCCAGCAGCCTCTACCCGGGGGGAGCGAATCAGCCCCAGCATTTT.

The gene calls are TRBV5-4 and TRBJ2-5; 8 bases align to TRBD2. The germline V gene encodes CDR1 SGHNT and CDR2 YYREEE (reference sequence). V lost 0 bases, J lost 2 bases, and 9 bases stayed unmatched. CDR3 length: 17 residues. The CDR3 nucleotides are TGTGCCAGCAGCTTGGTGGGTCGGGGGGGGCCTCAAGAGACCCAGTACTTC. This sequence encodes CASSLVGRGGPQETQYF.

The CDR3, as DNA: TGTGCCAGCAGCGTAACCCTTTACAATGAGCAGTTCTTC. It codes for CASSVTLYNEQFF. The chain has TRBV7-2 and TRBJ2-1; no firm D call. V lost 5 bases to trimming and J lost 4 bases, with 9 bases between them. The CDR3 runs 13 residues. Per germline, CDR1 SGHTA and CDR2 FQGNSA. The full variable domain, completed using reference TRBV7-2 and TRBJ2-1, is GAGVSQSPSNKVTEKGKDVELRCDPISGHTALYWYRQSLGQGLEFLIYFQGNSAPDKSGLPSDRFSAERTGGSVSTLTIQRTQQEDSAVYLCASSVTLYNEQFFGPGTRLTVL.

V and J are TRBV10-1 and TRBJ2-7, with TRBD1 matching over 11 bases. Germline CDR1 is WNHNN and CDR2 is SYGVQD (reference sequence). V was pared by 8 bases and J by 5 bases, with 8 bases of the junction left unmatched. This CDR3 spans 14 amino acids. The CDR3 spells CASGEGQGDDEQYF. CDR3 nucleotide sequence: TGCGCCAGCGGAGAGGGACAGGGGGACGACGAGCAGTACTTC.

Regarding this clone: An end of the junction does not agree with germline; a read error may underlie this. The chain employs TRBV7-9 and TRBJ2-1; TRBD2 is a possible D gene (6 bases). Germline CDR1 is SEHNR and CDR2 is FQNEAQ (reference sequence). CDR3 size: 12 residues. In nucleotides, the CDR3 is TGTGCCAGCAGCTTGGAGGGAAGGGAGCGGTTCTTC. Protein sequence: CASSLEGRERFF.

With regard to this clone: The same CDR3 also results from other DNA sequences found in this sample. V gene TRBV27 combines with J gene TRBJ1-6, with D hard to call. Germline CDR1 is MNHEY and CDR2 is SMNVEV (reference sequence). This CDR3 region has 12 residues. V was cut by 2 bases and J by 7 bases, with 3 bases left in between. Here the CDR3 reads CASSLPNSPLHF. The DNA of the CDR3 is TGTGCCAGCAGTTTACCCAATTCACCCCTCCACTTT.